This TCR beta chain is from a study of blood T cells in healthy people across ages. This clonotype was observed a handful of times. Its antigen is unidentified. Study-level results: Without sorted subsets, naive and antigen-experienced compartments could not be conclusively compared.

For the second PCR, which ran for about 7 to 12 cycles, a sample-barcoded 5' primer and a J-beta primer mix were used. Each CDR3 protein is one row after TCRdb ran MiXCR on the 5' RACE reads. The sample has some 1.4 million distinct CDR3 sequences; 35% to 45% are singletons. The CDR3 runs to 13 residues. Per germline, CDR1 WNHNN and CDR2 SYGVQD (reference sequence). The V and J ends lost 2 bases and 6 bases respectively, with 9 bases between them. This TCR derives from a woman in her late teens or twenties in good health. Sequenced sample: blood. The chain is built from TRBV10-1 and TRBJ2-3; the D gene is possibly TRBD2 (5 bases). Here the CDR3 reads CASSEPEVDTQYF. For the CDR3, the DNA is TGCGCCAGCAGTGAGCCGGAGGTGGATACGCAGTATTTT.